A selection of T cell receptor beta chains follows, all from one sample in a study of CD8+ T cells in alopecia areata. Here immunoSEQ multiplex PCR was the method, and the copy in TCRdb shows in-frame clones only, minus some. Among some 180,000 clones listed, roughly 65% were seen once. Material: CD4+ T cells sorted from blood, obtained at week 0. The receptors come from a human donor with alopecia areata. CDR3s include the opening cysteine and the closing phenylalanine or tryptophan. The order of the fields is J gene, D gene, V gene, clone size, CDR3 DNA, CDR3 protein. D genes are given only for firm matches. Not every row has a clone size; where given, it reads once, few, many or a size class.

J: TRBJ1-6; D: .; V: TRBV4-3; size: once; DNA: TGCGCCAGCAGCCAAGAAGCAGGGACGGAACCCCTCCACTTT; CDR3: CASSQEAGTEPLHF
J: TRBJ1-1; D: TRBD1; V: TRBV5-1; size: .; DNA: TGCGCCAGCAGCTCACAGGGGGCGATTAACACTGAAGCTTTCTTT; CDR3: CASSSQGAINTEAFF
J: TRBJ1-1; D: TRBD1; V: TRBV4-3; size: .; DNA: TGCGCCAGCAGCCCCGGGACAGGGGGCACTGAAGCTTTCTTT; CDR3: CASSPGTGGTEAFF
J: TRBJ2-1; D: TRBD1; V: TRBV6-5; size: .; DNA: TGTGCCAGCAGTTCCCGGGACAGAAACAATGAGCAGTTCTTC; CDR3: CASSSRDRNNEQFF
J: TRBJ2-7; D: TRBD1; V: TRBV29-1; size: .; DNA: TGCAGTTATCGACAGGGTAACTACGAGCAGTACTTC; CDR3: CSYRQGNYEQYF
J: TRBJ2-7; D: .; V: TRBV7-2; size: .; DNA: TGTGCCAGCAGCTTATCGGGTTACGAGCAGTACTTC; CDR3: CASSLSGYEQYF
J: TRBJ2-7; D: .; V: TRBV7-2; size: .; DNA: TGTGCCAGCAGCTCGGCCCTCAAGCAGTACTTC; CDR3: CASSSALKQYF
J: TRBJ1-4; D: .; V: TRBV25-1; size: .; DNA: TGTGCCAGCAGAGGCAGGAGGAATGAAAAACTGTTTTTT; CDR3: CASRGRRNEKLFF
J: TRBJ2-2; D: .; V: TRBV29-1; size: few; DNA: TGCAGCGTAGGGGTCCCTCCGAACACCGGGGAGCTGTTTTTT; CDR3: CSVGVPPNTGELFF
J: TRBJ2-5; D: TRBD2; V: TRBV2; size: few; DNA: TGTGCCAGCAGAAGACTAGCCCAAGAGACCCAGTACTTC; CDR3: CASRRLAQETQYF
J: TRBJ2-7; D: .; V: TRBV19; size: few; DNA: TGTGCCAGTACCCAGGGCCAGACCTACGAGCAGTACTTC; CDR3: CASTQGQTYEQYF
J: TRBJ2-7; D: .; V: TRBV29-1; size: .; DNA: TGCAGCGTTGAATTTTACGAGCAGTACTTC; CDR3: CSVEFYEQYF
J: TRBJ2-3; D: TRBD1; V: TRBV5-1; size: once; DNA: TGCGCCAGCAGCTTCAACCCGGGACAGGGGTCAGATACGCAGTATTTT; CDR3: CASSFNPGQGSDTQYF
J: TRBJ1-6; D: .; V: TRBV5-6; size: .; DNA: TGTGCCAGCAGCCAGCCGCAAGGGATGGCCCTCCACTTT; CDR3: CASSQPQGMALHF
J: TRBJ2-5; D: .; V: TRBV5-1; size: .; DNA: TGCGCCAGCAGCCTCTGGAGGCAAGAGACCCAGTACTTC; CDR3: CASSLWRQETQYF
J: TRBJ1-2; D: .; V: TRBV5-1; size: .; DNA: TGCGCCAGCAGCTTGGAATCAGGGTATGGCTACACCTTC; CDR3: CASSLESGYGYTF